The present TCR beta chain was sequenced within a study of blood T cell repertoires in COVID-19. For the study at large: There were acute and convalescent COVID-19 samples, and they came from the United States, Italy and Spain.

Sequenced by immunoSEQ multiplex PCR; TCRdb stores in-frame clones only, minus some. The sample carries some 400,000 clones, more than 70% recorded once. V shed 6 bases and J 6 bases; nucleotides not matched to a gene: 6. The CDR3 contains 14 residues. Germline values: CDR1 MNHEY, CDR2 SVGEGT. The recovered donors of Cohort 3 showed two negative PCRs, clearance, or symptom resolution. This clonotype was obtained from a man in his thirties or forties who had recovered from COVID-19. The sequenced material came from PBMCs or T cells enriched from blood (not recorded which). The chain combines TRBV6-2 or TRBV6-3 with TRBJ1-5; TRBD1 matches at 9 bases. CDR3 bases: TGTGCCAGCAGCCCGACAGGGGGACGTCAGCCCCAGCATTTT. Translated, it gives CASSPTGGRQPQHF.